This TCR beta chain was profiled in a study of T cell responses to AZD1222 COVID-19 vaccine. For this clone: Its antigen remains unknown.

Data came from immunoSEQ multiplex PCR; TCRdb stores just in-frame clones and leaves some out. The sample yields tens of thousands of clones, about nine tenths seen once. Study-level results: Within unmutated variant regions lay the reported targets of nearly half of spike-specific TCRs.

V lost 6 bases and J lost 7, with 15 bases in between. The CDR3 has 14 residues. Germline assignment: CDR1 SGHVS and CDR2 FQNEAQ. The chain links TRBV7-8 to TRBJ1-4, with a weak D call TRBD1 (5 bases). This sample comprised peripheral blood, obtained 28 days after the second AZD1222 dose. The source of this sequence is an adult who received the AZD1222 COVID-19 vaccine. Here the CDR3 reads CASSMGGLGEKLFF. CDR3 DNA: TGTGCCAGCAGTATGGGGGGGTTGGGTGAAAAACTGTTTTTT.